What follows are 2 T cell receptor beta chains derived from one specimen sequenced in a study of memory CD4+ T cells and cytomegalovirus serostatus. The sort gate was single viable CD3+CD4+CD8-CD45RO+ cells for memory CD4+ T cells. Some clones are missing from TCRdb's copy, which holds only in-frame ones; the method was immunoSEQ multiplex PCR. The data hold more than 45,000 clones, with under 90% observed a single time. The sequencing sample was made of memory CD4+ T cells from blood. The source of these receptors is an adult in good health and CMV-seronegative.

The chain has TRBV18 and TRBJ2-3, with a possible D match to TRBD2 (5 bases). CDR1 KGHSH and CDR2 LQKENI come from the germline V gene. The CDR3 totals 14 residues. V was clipped by 3 bases and J by 6 bases, with 13 bases between them. As DNA, the CDR3 is TGTGCCAGCTCACCCGAGGGTACGACGGATACGCAGTATTTT. It specifies CASSPEGTTDTQYF.

The genes are TRBV5-5 and TRBJ2-5; D gene ambiguous. This CDR3 is 13 amino acids long. The V and J ends lost 1 base and 4 bases respectively, with 8 bases between them. Germline V gene sequence: CDR1 SGHKS, CDR2 YYEKEE (reference sequence). In DNA form, the CDR3 reads TGTGCCAGCAGCTTGAGCGAGTTAGAGACCCAGTACTTC. This sequence encodes CASSLSELETQYF.